These T cell receptor beta chains were read from a single sample in a study of blood T cell repertoires in COVID-19. TCRdb's copy holds only in-frame clones and misses some; the assay was immunoSEQ multiplex PCR. Of hundreds of thousands of clones in the sample, around 87% were seen once. The source material was peripheral blood. The receptors originated from a woman aged 45-60 years with COVID-19, enrolled during active disease. The CDR3 runs from the conserved cysteine through the conserved F or W.

V gene	J gene	CDR3 protein
TRBV5-1	TRBJ1-1	CASSFAAVNEAFF
TRBV30	TRBJ2-3	CAWSWDSMIIDTQYF
TRBV29-1	TRBJ2-5	CSFSLPGETQYF
TRBV14	TRBJ2-1	CASSQVRVGLSEQFF
TRBV18	TRBJ1-1	CASSPPAGWGTEAFF
TRBV6-5	TRBJ2-3	CASSTGDTQYF
TRBV6-2/TRBV6-3	TRBJ2-3	CASSYMRLAGLTDTQYF
TRBV18	TRBJ1-3	CASSPTSVGNTIYF
TRBV7-2	TRBJ2-3	CASSLVGLAGVGGDTQYF
TRBV4-1	TRBJ2-2	CASSRLAPGELFF
TRBV3-1/TRBV3-2	TRBJ2-1	CASSQGSLAGPYNEQFF
TRBV11-2	TRBJ2-7	CASSLDRDFPYF
TRBV6-1	TRBJ2-2	CASSEDPGGTGELFF
TRBV24-1	TRBJ2-1	CATSDRGLAGYEQFF
TRBV5-4	TRBJ2-1	CASSPGTSGYNEQFF
TRBV12-5	TRBJ2-7	CASGLVLQRAAYEQYF
TRBV13	TRBJ2-7	CASSLGSGRTEQYF
TRBV21-1	TRBJ1-2	CASSSRDRVGGTF
TRBV15	TRBJ2-3	CATSTQDTVSTDTQYF
TRBV19	TRBJ2-1	CASSDRDKYNEQFF
TRBV2	TRBJ1-1	CASRESRAPGGTEAFF
TRBV5-1	TRBJ2-7	CASSRSGSSYEQYF
TRBV28	TRBJ1-4	CASSPTGQGSKKLFF
TRBV19	TRBJ2-1	CASSNDRGPYNEQFF
TRBV19	TRBJ2-1	CASSRGTSGYSYNEQFF
TRBV5-1	TRBJ1-1	CASSQNRGLMNTEAFF
TRBV2	TRBJ2-7	CASSIIAGFVLEQYF
TRBV24-1	TRBJ2-3	CATGLAGTDTQYF
TRBV6-2/TRBV6-3	TRBJ2-3	CASSSRGDTQYF
TRBV11-2	TRBJ2-1	CASSPTLRTHSYNEQFF
TRBV11-3	TRBJ2-3	CASSSRPSGGTDTQYF
TRBV19	TRBJ1-5	CASTPTGRGSVNQPQHF
TRBV19	TRBJ1-1	CASKGQGGRTEAFF
TRBV6-5	TRBJ2-3	CASSISGVSTDTQYF
TRBV5-4	TRBJ2-1	CASSPKAREVQFF
TRBV18	TRBJ2-1	CASSPRTGVDEQFF
TRBV7-9	TRBJ2-7	CASSVGPGGHEQYF
TRBV6-2/TRBV6-3	TRBJ2-7	CASSSLGPGGSSYEQYF
TRBV19	TRBJ2-7	CASSGRDEQYF
TRBV12-3/TRBV12-4	TRBJ1-1	CASSPTLETEAFF
TRBV6-5	TRBJ2-4	CASSPPGKNIQYF
TRBV5-8	TRBJ2-2	CASSRLTRGTGELFF
TRBV19	TRBJ1-1	CASSIRGIGTEAFF
TRBV7-3	TRBJ1-1	CASSLWPSTEAFF
TRBV18	TRBJ2-1	CASSFSVSNEQFF
TRBV11-3	TRBJ1-1	CASSLFRDTEAFF
TRBV3-1/TRBV3-2	TRBJ2-5	CASSQPKTGGGETQYF
TRBV7-3	TRBJ2-3	CASSFSGRRTDTQYF
TRBV5-1	TRBJ2-3	CASSLISSTDTQYF
TRBV6-2/TRBV6-3	TRBJ1-2	CASSGTGGRGYGYTF
TRBV27	TRBJ1-1	CASSPYRGENTEAFF
TRBV5-4	TRBJ2-1	CASSLEAGALNEQFF
TRBV5-4	TRBJ2-7	CASSWTSYEQYF
TRBV5-1	TRBJ1-3	CASSFGGSSGNTIYF
TRBV27	TRBJ2-5	CASRPRTGDIKTQYF